This T cell receptor (beta chain) is drawn from a study of OX40 agonist ivuxolimab in advanced cancers. Across the whole study: While on treatment, patients had intravenous ivuxolimab at 0.01 to 10 mg/kg every 2 weeks. Dose-escalation subjects each had hepatocellular carcinoma, melanoma, renal cell or head and neck cancer. Study-wide results and limits: Several nonresponders also turned out to have low normalized T-cell clonal expansion. In CD8+ T cells, expanded clones were on average more numerous than in CD4+.

This clone was observed once. Its antigen is unknown. Sequenced by immunoSEQ multiplex PCR; TCRdb stores in-frame clones only, minus some. This sample has more than 80,000 clones, with 87% found just once. From germline, CDR1 is SQVTM and CDR2 ANQGSEA. The length of the CDR3 is 12 residues. Germline trimming cut 4 bases from V and 7 bases from J; bases unmatched to any gene: 6. This receptor was taken from an adult with an advanced solid tumor such as melanoma, head and neck, liver or kidney cancer. The sequencing here drew on CD4+ or CD8+ T cells sorted from blood, taken in a trial of the OX40 agonist ivuxolimab. This chain links TRBV29-1 with TRBJ2-7; 8 bases match TRBD1. The DNA of the CDR3 is TGCAGCGTTGCTCAGGGGGCCAGGGAGCAGTACTTC. The encoded protein is CSVAQGAREQYF.